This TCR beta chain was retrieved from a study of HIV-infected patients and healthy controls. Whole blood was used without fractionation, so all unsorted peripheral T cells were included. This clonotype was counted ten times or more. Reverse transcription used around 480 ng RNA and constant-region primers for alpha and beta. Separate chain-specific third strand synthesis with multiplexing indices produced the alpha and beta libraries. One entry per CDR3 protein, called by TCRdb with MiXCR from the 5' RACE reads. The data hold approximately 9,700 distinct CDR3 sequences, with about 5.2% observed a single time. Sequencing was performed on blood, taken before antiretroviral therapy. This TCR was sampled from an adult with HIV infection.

This CDR3 reads CASSLASHPEQYF. In DNA form, the CDR3 reads TGTGCCAGCAGCTTAGCTTCCCACCCGGAGCAGTACTTC. J is TRBJ2-7 and V is TRBV7-9; unclear D gene. The germline V gene has CDR1 SEHNR and CDR2 FQNEAQ (reference sequence). Trimming removed 0 bases from V and 7 bases from J, with 10 bases in between. CDR3 length: 13 residues. The full variable domain, its missing parts supplied by reference TRBV7-9 and TRBJ2-7, is DTGVSQNPRHKITKRGQNVTFRCDPISEHNRLYWYRQTLGQGPEFLTYFQNEAQLEKSRLLSDRFSAERPKGSFSTLEIQRTEQGDSAMYLCASSLASHPEQYFGPGTRLTVT.